This TCR beta chain derives from a study of regulatory T cells in long-lasting Graves disease. The V gene's germline CDR1 is GTSNPN and CDR2 SVGIG (reference sequence). CDR3 length: 13 amino acids. Deletions cut 0 bases from V and 2 bases from J, with 8 bases between. Documented time point: newly diagnosed GD, antithyroid drugs for less than 3 months. PBMCs provided the RNA from which the TCR library was made. This clonotype was seen many times. Building of the TCR beta libraries involved iRepertoire HTBI primers and Arm-PCR of CDR3 regions. TCRdb redid the calling of the multiplex PCR reads with MiXCR, one entry per CDR3 protein. The table records about 420,000 distinct CDR3 sequences, 16% of them present only once. The same sample was also studied in work on T cells in Graves' hyperthyroidism and ophthalmopathy.

V is TRBV30 and J is TRBJ2-7; D ambiguous. Sequencing used peripheral blood mononuclear cells (PBMCs), obtained at new diagnosis, from a patient treated with antithyroid drugs. The receptor was isolated from a woman aged 18-29 years with Graves disease. The CDR3 coding sequence is TGTGCCTGGAGTGTTGGGCCAACCTACGAGCAGTACTTC. It yields the protein CAWSVGPTYEQYF. The variable domain in full, completed from reference TRBV30 and TRBJ2-7, reads SQTIHQWPATLVQPVGSPLSLECTVEGTSNPNLYWYRQAAGRGLQLLFYSVGIGQISSEVPQNLSASRPQDRQFILSSKKLLLSDSGFYLCAWSVGPTYEQYFGPGTRLTVT.